The 7 T cell receptor beta chains below were found in one sample sequenced in a study of cytomegalovirus exposure and HLA in healthy donors. PCR amplification relied on 60 Vbeta primers (plus 13 Jbeta primers). Repertoires were generated with immunoSEQ multiplex PCR, while TCRdb's copy carries only in-frame clones and drops some. The repertoire consists of 200,000 or so clones, with 75% to 90% occurring once and the leading ten covering 6.5%. The source material was PBMCs. The receptor set was obtained from a woman aged 50 to 60 in good health and CMV-seropositive.

J is TRBJ1-2 and V is TRBV19, with 7 nucleotides matching TRBD1. CDR3 length: 15 residues. Losses at the gene ends were 5 bases for V and 4 bases for J; bases not matched to a gene: 10. Germline V gene data show CDR1 as LNHDA and CDR2 as SQIVND (reference sequence). CDR3 DNA sequence: TGTGCCAGTAGTCGATCTGGACAGGCGAGCTATGGCTACACCTTC. It is translated as CASSRSGQASYGYTF. Together with reference TRBV19 and TRBJ1-2, the CDR3 gives the full variable domain: DGGITQSPKYLFRKEGQNVTLSCEQNLNHDAMYWYRQDPGQGLRLIYYSQIVNDFQKGDIAEGYSVSREKKESFPLTVTSAQKNPTAFYLCASSRSGQASYGYTFGSGTRLTVV.

The chain is built from TRBV5-1 and TRBJ1-4; maybe TRBD1 (6 bases). V was cut by 5 bases and J by 8 bases, with 19 bases left in between. Germline values: CDR1 SGHRS, CDR2 YFSETQ. This CDR3 spans 15 amino acids. The CDR3 loop reads CASRPEGTSYEKLFF. In DNA, the CDR3 is TGCGCCAGCAGGCCCGAGGGGACAAGTTACGAAAAACTGTTTTTT. Drawing the rest from reference TRBV5-1 and TRBJ1-4, the complete variable domain is KAGVTQTPRYLIKTRGQQVTLSCSPISGHRSVSWYQQTPGQGLQFLFEYFSETQRNKGNFPGRFSGRQFSNSRSEMNVSTLELGDSALYLCASRPEGTSYEKLFFGSGTQLSVL.

Turning to this clone: One end of the junction is discordant with germline, which a read error may explain. The V gene is TRBV7-7, the J gene TRBJ1-5; D perhaps matches TRBD1 (5 bases). Germline lookup yields CDR1 SSHAT and CDR2 FNYEAQ (reference sequence). The CDR3 consists of 12 residues. Here the CDR3 DNA reads TGTGCTAGCAGGTCAGGGTTTCAGCCCCAGCATTTT. It translates to CASRSGFQPQHF.

The chain joins TRBV2 to TRBJ2-6; maybe TRBD1 (5 bases). Germline V CDR1 and CDR2: SNHLY, FYNNEI. V lost 7 bases, J lost 1 base, and 8 bases lay in between. CDR3 length: 14 residues. The CDR3 loop is CASTRESGANVLTF. In DNA form, the CDR3 reads TGTGCCAGCACCAGGGAATCTGGGGCCAACGTCCTGACTTTC.

The chain has TRBV10-3 and TRBJ2-3; 9 bases line up with TRBD2. CDR3 size: 15 residues. V dropped 7 bases and J dropped 6; count of bases not matched to a gene: 11. In germline, CDR1 is ENHRY, CDR2 SYGVKD. Here the CDR3 reads CAIMADGGREDTQYF. The CDR3 DNA reads as TGTGCCATCATGGCGGACGGCGGGAGGGAGGATACGCAGTATTTT.

This clone was recorded only once. The chain couples TRBV2 to TRBJ1-5; D remains unclear. Trimming pared 8 bases from V and 2 bases from J, leaving 16 bases between. This CDR3 has 15 residues. Germline V gene data show CDR1 as SNHLY and CDR2 as FYNNEI. The CDR3 coding sequence is TGTGCCAGCGCACAGCAGCCACACGGCAATCAGCCCCAGCATTTT. This translates into CASAQQPHGNQPQHF.

The chain joins TRBV29-1 to TRBJ2-3, with TRBD2 identical over 14 bases. This CDR3 is 18 amino acids long. Per germline, CDR1 SQVTM and CDR2 ANQGSEA. V was clipped by 4 bases and J by 2 bases; unmatched bases: 11. The CDR3 loop reads CSVVGRTSGGNYTDTQYF. CDR3 sequence (DNA): TGCAGCGTTGTTGGGCGGACTAGCGGGGGGAATTACACAGATACGCAGTATTTT.